This entry concerns a single T cell receptor (beta chain). Its antigen is not identified. This sample is drawn from a study of shared clonotypes between healthy human individuals. Study-wide findings and caveats: Naive CD4 clonotype sharing across a few donors was about 5%.

Clones were sequenced by immunoSEQ multiplex PCR, and TCRdb holds only the in-frame ones, with some missing. The sample carries about 2.3 million clones, approximately 93% recorded once. Germline V gene data show CDR1 as SGHRS and CDR2 as YFSETQ. Trimming shortened V by 6 bases and J by 2 bases, and 14 bases separated the two germline ends. This CDR3 contains 14 residues. The chain recombines TRBV5-1 with TRBJ2-5, with D maybe TRBD1 (6 bases). The sequenced sample consisted of naive CD4+ T cells from PBMCs. The subset: CD45RA+ positively selected. This clonotype originated in a man aged 18 to 35 in good health. Some clones in this sample may be carry-over from other donors' samples. The DNA for the CDR3 is TGCGCCAGCACTTTGACAGGCAATCAAGAGACCCAGTACTTC. It codes for CASTLTGNQETQYF.